Listed below are T cell receptor beta chains from one sample, sequenced in a study of pediatric ulcerative colitis. Data came from immunoSEQ multiplex PCR; TCRdb stores just in-frame clones and leaves some out. The repertoire holds approximately 5,600 clones, with approximately 90% as singletons. Material: blood. The receptors come from a boy younger than 18 with mild ulcerative colitis. CDR3s include the opening cysteine and the closing phenylalanine or tryptophan. The D gene is left open where the match is weak. Rows may omit the clone size; those that give it use once, few, many or a size class.

once	TRBV27	.	TRBJ2-7	CASSLSPLGPGEQYF
.	TRBV1	.	TRBJ2-1	CTSSLRWVALYNEQFF
.	TRBV30	.	TRBJ1-1	CAWDLSTNTEAFF
.	TRBV27	.	TRBJ1-2	CASSGPPGRGHYGYTF
.	TRBV5-7	.	TRBJ1-1	CASSKGTLEAFF
.	TRBV10-2	.	TRBJ2-7	CASSAVRGPGDEQYF
.	TRBV28	.	TRBJ1-2	CATTTVNTNYGYTF
once	TRBV6-6	.	TRBJ2-7	CASSPPPGRTIYEQYF
.	TRBV10-3	.	TRBJ1-1	CAISDPDLGRNTEAFF
.	TRBV7-7	.	TRBJ2-5	CASSLEALGSETQYF
.	TRBV28	TRBD1	TRBJ2-3	CASSLTGTGTDTQYF
.	TRBV20-1	.	TRBJ2-7	CSAGGDYEQYF
.	TRBV27	.	TRBJ2-7	CASSFTAGTYEQYF
.	TRBV5-1	.	TRBJ1-2	CASSLAPQDRTHYGYTF
once	TRBV6-5	.	TRBJ2-7	CASSYSTTGSSYEQYF
.	TRBV5-4	TRBD2	TRBJ2-7	CASSLVPPSGPAYEQYF
.	TRBV19	TRBD1	TRBJ2-7	CASSSGQGAGYEQYF
.	TRBV10-3	.	TRBJ2-1	CAISESSSLGDEQFF
.	TRBV6-6	.	TRBJ2-7	CASRSPQDYEQYF
.	TRBV6-4	TRBD1	TRBJ2-3	CASSGETGGADTQYF
few	TRBV15	TRBD2	TRBJ2-6	CATGLGTSGANVLTF
.	TRBV9	TRBD1	TRBJ1-6	CASSATGAGSPLHF
.	TRBV7-8	.	TRBJ1-3	CASSPRNSGNTIYF
.	TRBV30	.	TRBJ1-6	CAWSVGGRALHF
.	TRBV7-9	.	TRBJ2-3	CASSAVLGYYTDTQYF
.	TRBV27	.	TRBJ2-7	CASSYGTPYEQYF
.	TRBV10-3	TRBD2	TRBJ2-3	CAISGSSGRAADTQYF
few	TRBV7-8	TRBD1	TRBJ1-4	CASSATGVTNEKLFF
.	TRBV7-6	.	TRBJ1-1	CASSLGSRARNTEAFF
.	TRBV6-5	TRBD2	TRBJ2-1	CASSSGTSGSYNEQFF
once	TRBV6-5	.	TRBJ1-2	CASNSPTRGIYGYTF
.	TRBV5-1	.	TRBJ2-2	CASTNRIGNTGELFF
.	TRBV6-4	.	TRBJ2-2	CASRGEANTGELFF
.	TRBV7-2	TRBD2	TRBJ2-1	CASSLGLAGVFEQFF
.	TRBV5-4	TRBD1	TRBJ1-6	CASSLGQGSYNSPLHF
.	TRBV28	.	TRBJ2-1	CASGGQPYNEQFF
.	TRBV5-6	.	TRBJ2-2	CASSLESGLTGTGELFF
.	TRBV5-1	.	TRBJ1-1	CASSLIVGSTEAFF
.	TRBV6-1	.	.	CASSGNRGQLAEDYEQYF
.	TRBV11-2	.	TRBJ2-7	CASSLHGGSYEQYF
.	TRBV18	.	TRBJ2-1	CASSPRGFGNEQFF
.	TRBV10-3	TRBD2	TRBJ2-1	CAISDSAGGAGVWFF
.	TRBV9	.	TRBJ2-2	CASSVESGGDSEFTGELFF
.	TRBV5-6	.	TRBJ2-7	CASNGAKGVHPIGYEQYF
.	TRBV5-5	TRBD1	TRBJ1-1	CASSFQLWDRGLEAFF
.	TRBV9	.	TRBJ2-6	CASSLFSGANVLTF
.	TRBV6-6	.	TRBJ1-4	CASSLPGLGKLFF
.	TRBV2	TRBD1	TRBJ2-7	CASRGTDSYEQYF
.	TRBV6-6	.	TRBJ2-5	CASSQAQETQYF
.	TRBV6-1	.	TRBJ1-2	CASSNTENYGYTF
.	TRBV14	.	TRBJ1-6	CASQGISLNSPLHF
.	TRBV29-1	.	TRBJ1-1	CSVEDGLNTEAFF
.	TRBV14	.	TRBJ2-6	CASSQDGTGANVLTF